This TCR beta chain derives from a study of cytomegalovirus exposure and HLA in healthy donors. After removal of 4 bases from V and 5 bases from J, the junction contained 9 bases not matched to a gene. The CDR3 contains 16 residues. Germline values: CDR1 SGHRS, CDR2 YFSETQ. Comment on this clone: Antigen specificity is unknown.

The PCR used 60 Vbeta and 13 Jbeta primers. Libraries were prepared by immunoSEQ multiplex PCR; TCRdb keeps only in-frame clonotypes and omits some of them. Here the sample spans approximately 220,000 clones, 76% being singletons. Findings and limits, study-wide: Clonal expansion, a later analysis showed, was greater in HLA-associated TCR beta chains than in equally common others.

The sequenced sample consisted of PBMCs. The clonotype comes from a man aged 18 to 35 in good health and CMV-seronegative. The chain recombines TRBV5-1 with TRBJ1-2; 12 nucleotides agree with TRBD1. The CDR3 DNA reads TGCGCCAGCAGCCCGGGAGGGACAGGGGGCGGATATGGCTACACCTTC. This translates into CASSPGGTGGGYGYTF.